This T cell receptor (beta chain) derives from a study of cytomegalovirus exposure and HLA in healthy donors. Some clones are missing from TCRdb's copy, which holds only in-frame ones; the method was immunoSEQ multiplex PCR. The sample records about 200,000 clones, 65% to 90% being singletons. Germline V gene data show CDR1 as SGHRS and CDR2 as YFSETQ. Trimming left V 0 bases short and J 5 bases short, with 11 bases between. There are 14 residues in the CDR3. The sequence was obtained from a woman in her twenties or thirties in good health and CMV-seropositive. The sample consisted of PBMCs. This sequence joins TRBV5-1 and TRBJ2-5; a possible D gene is TRBD1 (5 bases). CDR3 amino acids: CASSLARQSETQYF. For the CDR3, the DNA is TGCGCCAGCAGCTTGGCCCGACAGTCCGAGACCCAGTACTTC.